Below are 28 T cell receptor beta chains sequenced from a single sample in a study of control samples from healthy donors and cancer patients. The data were produced by immunoSEQ multiplex PCR, yet TCRdb's version contains in-frame clones alone and is incomplete. In the table there are roughly 130,000 clones, roughly 90% of which are singletons. Sample: blood. The receptors derive from a man aged 18 to 29 in good health.

The chain has TRBV12-5 and TRBJ2-2; 7 nucleotides agree with TRBD2. Germline assignment: CDR1 LGHNT and CDR2 FRNRAP. The CDR3 covers 17 residues. The trim removed 0 bases at V and 0 bases at J, leaving 4 bases unmatched. In nucleotides, the CDR3 is TGTGCTAGTGGTTTGGTATTAAGCGGGGCGAACACCGGGGAGCTGTTTTTT. This codes for CASGLVLSGANTGELFF.

This chain joins TRBV7-2 and TRBJ2-4; the D gene is possibly TRBD2 (7 bases). CDR1 is SGHTA and CDR2 is FQGNSA in the germline V gene. The V end was cut by 5 bases, the J end by 0 bases, with 17 bases between. There are 17 residues in the CDR3. The CDR3 DNA reads as TGTGCCAGCAGCCCTAGGGGGGGCTTACTAGCCAAAAACATTCAGTACTTC. Amino acids: CASSPRGGLLAKNIQYF.

This chain uses TRBV27 with TRBJ1-1; TRBD1 agrees at 8 bases. The V segment lost 4 bases and the J segment 4 bases; nucleotides outside the gene matches: 5. CDR3 length: 14 amino acids. Germline V gives CDR1 MNHEY, CDR2 SMNVEV (reference sequence). The CDR3 nucleotides are TGTGCCAGCAGTTGGACAGGGAGGCGCACTGAAGCTTTCTTT. Translating it yields CASSWTGRRTEAFF.

On this clone itself: The same CDR3 can be traced to other DNA sequences in this sample. J is TRBJ1-5 and V is TRBV9; D not certain. The CDR3 runs to 13 residues. The germline V and J ends were trimmed by 0 bases and 3 bases, with 4 bases remaining between them. In germline, CDR1 is SGDLS, CDR2 YYNGEE. The CDR3 reads CASSVGSNQPQHF. For the CDR3, the DNA is TGTGCCAGCAGCGTAGGTTCCAATCAGCCCCAGCATTTT.

The chain joins TRBV6-1 to TRBJ1-1; D call uncertain. The CDR3 contains 13 residues. Germline V gives CDR1 MNHNS, CDR2 SASEGT. V was cut by 3 bases and J by 0 bases, with 5 bases left in between. The CDR3 DNA follows: TGTGCCAGCAGTGACCCATTGAACACTGAAGCTTTCTTT. Translated, it gives CASSDPLNTEAFF.

V is TRBV3-1 (or the pseudogene TRBV3-2) and J is TRBJ1-2, with D unclear. V was clipped by 1 base and J by 8 bases, with 11 bases between them. Germline-derived CDR1 and CDR2 are LGHDT and YNNKEL (reference sequence). CDR3 length: 13 amino acids. The CDR3 is CASSQGTYGGYTF. The CDR3 DNA reads as TGTGCCAGCAGCCAAGGGACTTACGGAGGCTACACCTTC.

The rearrangement links TRBV19 to TRBJ1-5, with D unclear. The CDR3 covers 14 residues. Germline CDR1 and CDR2: LNHDA and SQIVND (reference sequence). Deletions cut 4 bases from V and 2 bases from J, with 9 bases between. CDR3 loop: CASSTDRRNQPQHF. DNA of the CDR3: TGTGCCAGTAGTACGGACCGCCGCAATCAGCCCCAGCATTTT.

The gene calls are TRBV7-9 and TRBJ1-4, with D unclear. The CDR3 runs 16 residues. Per the germline V gene, CDR1 is SEHNR and CDR2 is FQNEAQ (reference sequence). V dropped 5 bases and J dropped 0 bases, with 13 bases sitting between them. The CDR3 coding sequence is TGTGCCAGCAGCGCGCCTAAGATCGCAACTAATGAAAAACTGTTTTTT. Its protein is CASSAPKIATNEKLFF.

This chain joins TRBV12-3 or TRBV12-4 and TRBJ1-2; 7 bases agree with TRBD1. The CDR3 extends over 12 amino acids. Trimming removed 5 bases from V and 7 bases from J; junction bases left unmatched: 4. The CDR3 sequence is CASSADRAGYTF. DNA for the CDR3: TGTGCCAGCAGTGCCGACAGGGCTGGCTACACCTTC.

The genes are TRBV10-3 and TRBJ2-4; D may correspond to TRBD1 or TRBD2 (5 bases each). V lost 4 bases, J lost 0 bases, and 7 bases lay in between. CDR3 length equals 14 residues. Germline CDR1 is ENHRY and CDR2 is SYGVKD. CDR3 in amino acids: CAISAGTAKNIQYF. The DNA for the CDR3 is TGTGCCATCAGTGCGGGGACAGCCAAAAACATTCAGTACTTC.

The rearrangement links TRBV13 to TRBJ1-1, with 7 bases identical to TRBD1. This CDR3 comprises 15 residues. Germline loops: CDR1 PRHDT, CDR2 FYEKMQ (reference sequence). V was clipped by 3 bases and J by 2 bases; unmatched bases: 6. The CDR3 DNA reads as TGTGCCAGCAGCTTTCGGACAGGTCTTAACACTGAAGCTTTCTTT. Translating gives CASSFRTGLNTEAFF.

The chain is built from TRBV7-7 and TRBJ2-2; D is unclear. The CDR3 is 12 amino acids. The germline CDR1 and CDR2 sequences are SSHAT and FNYEAQ (reference sequence). The V and J ends lost 5 bases and 6 bases respectively, with 7 bases between them. The CDR3 reads CASSPGPGELFF. The CDR3 nucleotides are TGTGCCAGCAGCCCAGGCCCCGGGGAGCTGTTTTTT.

The V gene is TRBV5-5, the J gene TRBJ1-5; D perhaps matches TRBD1 (5 bases). V was shortened by 0 bases and J by 0 bases, with 10 bases between the two germline ends. The germline V gene encodes CDR1 SGHKS and CDR2 YYEKEE (reference sequence). The CDR3 consists of 16 residues. CDR3 bases: TGTGCCAGCAGCTTGGGGGGGATTTATAGCAATCAGCCCCAGCATTTT. Amino acids: CASSLGGIYSNQPQHF.

The chain carries TRBV3-1 (or the pseudogene TRBV3-2) and TRBJ1-1, with 11 bases fitting TRBD1. This CDR3 is 13 amino acids long. CDR1 and CDR2 from the germline V gene are LGHDT and YNNKEL (reference sequence). V lost 1 base and J lost 10; bases outside the gene matches: 2. This CDR3 reads CASSQVGTGGAFF. The DNA for the CDR3 is TGTGCCAGCAGCCAAGTGGGGACAGGGGGAGCTTTCTTT.

The chain uses TRBV7-9 and TRBJ1-4; D call uncertain. The CDR3 sequence is 16 residues long. Trimming left V 3 bases short and J 0 bases short, with 11 bases between. CDR1 SEHNR and CDR2 FQNEAQ come from the germline V gene (reference sequence). The CDR3, as DNA: TGTGCCAGCAGCTTTTCCGGCGGGGCAACTAATGAAAAACTGTTTTTT. This sequence encodes CASSFSGGATNEKLFF.

J is TRBJ2-7 and V is TRBV5-6; no definite D call. The V end lost 2 bases, the J end lost 1 base, and 4 bases lay between the germline ends. Germline lookup yields CDR1 SGHDT and CDR2 YYEEEE. The CDR3 totals 12 residues. CDR3 sequence reads: CASSFGSYEQYF. CDR3 coding DNA: TGTGCCAGCAGCTTCGGGTCCTACGAGCAGTACTTC.

The J gene is TRBJ1-5, the V gene TRBV2; maybe TRBD1 (5 bases). CDR1 is SNHLY, CDR2 FYNNEI, per germline. This CDR3 contains 13 residues. With 3 bases removed from V and 10 bases from J, the gap between germline ends came to 13 bases. CDR3 sequence reads: CASSEGLKSPQHF. CDR3 sequence (DNA): TGTGCCAGCAGTGAGGGGCTTAAATCCCCCCAGCATTTT.

The chain combines TRBV13 with TRBJ1-2; 10 bases agree with TRBD1. The J segment lost 6 bases and the V segment lost 5 bases, leaving 9 bases of the junction unmatched. Germline-derived CDR1 and CDR2 are PRHDT and FYEKMQ (reference sequence). The CDR3 contains 15 residues. Here the CDR3 DNA reads TGTGCCAGCAGCCATCCTCGGACAGGGGGAAATGGCTACACCTTC. This sequence encodes CASSHPRTGGNGYTF.

CDR3 amino acids: CASSFQGTGNTIYF. The DNA for the CDR3 is TGTGCCAGCAGCTTTCAGGGGACTGGAAACACCATATATTTT. The V gene is TRBV5-4, the J gene TRBJ1-3; D is perhaps TRBD1 (6 bases). Trimming removed 2 bases from V and 2 bases from J, with 8 bases in between. This CDR3 region has 14 residues. Germline V gene data show CDR1 as SGHNT and CDR2 as YYREEE (reference sequence).

Here the CDR3 reads CASSRTRGSYEQYF. The CDR3 DNA reads as TGTGCCAGCAGCCGGACGAGGGGCTCCTACGAGCAGTACTTC. The gene calls are TRBV11-1 and TRBJ2-7, with D possibly being TRBD1 or TRBD2 (5 bases each). From germline, CDR1 is SGHAT and CDR2 FQDESV (reference sequence). V lost 5 bases and J 0 bases, leaving 11 bases between the germline ends. The CDR3 length is 14 residues.

V usage is TRBV27 and J usage is TRBJ2-7, with D possibly called TRBD1 or TRBD2 (6 bases each). This CDR3 comprises 15 residues. In germline, CDR1 is MNHEY, CDR2 SMNVEV (reference sequence). Trimming took off 5 bases at V and 0 bases at J, with 14 bases between the two ends. CDR3 loop: CASSHRGLSSYEQYF. In DNA, the CDR3 is TGTGCCAGCAGTCACCGGGGGCTGAGCTCCTACGAGCAGTACTTC.

The chain uses TRBV2 and TRBJ2-2; 11 nucleotides match TRBD2. Germline assignment: CDR1 SNHLY and CDR2 FYNNEI. The CDR3 consists of 15 residues. The V gene end was trimmed by 6 bases and the J gene end by 4 bases; junction bases not matched to a gene: 4. CDR3 in DNA: TGTGCCAGCAGCACCGGGACTAGCGGCACCGGGGAGCTGTTTTTT. Residues: CASSTGTSGTGELFF.

V usage is TRBV5-1 and J usage is TRBJ2-7; 10 nucleotides align to TRBD1. CDR1 and CDR2 (germline): SGHRS, YFSETQ. The V segment lost 0 bases and the J segment 0 bases; nucleotides outside the gene matches: 3. The CDR3 is 16 amino acids. CDR3 nucleotides: TGCGCCAGCAGCTTGGCCGGACAGGGGGGCTCCTACGAGCAGTACTTC. It codes for CASSLAGQGGSYEQYF. Full variable domain (outside the CDR3, taken from reference TRBV5-1 and TRBJ2-7): KAGVTQTPRYLIKTRGQQVTLSCSPISGHRSVSWYQQTPGQGLQFLFEYFSETQRNKGNFPGRFSGRQFSNSRSEMNVSTLELGDSALYLCASSLAGQGGSYEQYFGPGTRLTVT.

This chain uses TRBV6-6 with TRBJ1-6; TRBD1 matches at 7 bases. The CDR3 has 16 amino acids. The V and J ends lost 2 bases and 3 bases, in that order; junction bases with no gene match: 4. Germline assignment: CDR1 MNHNY and CDR2 SVGAGI (reference sequence). The CDR3 loop reads CASSYTSGGYNSPLHF. CDR3 sequence (DNA): TGTGCCAGCAGTTACACCTCAGGGGGCTATAATTCACCCCTCCACTTT.

The CDR3 region is CASSQQGPNEKLFF. The CDR3 DNA reads as TGCGCCAGCAGCCAACAGGGTCCTAATGAAAAACTGTTTTTT. The chain joins TRBV4-1 to TRBJ1-4; the D gene is possibly TRBD1 (5 bases). Trimming left V 2 bases short and J 3 bases short, with 7 bases between. The CDR3 covers 14 residues. The germline CDR1 and CDR2 sequences are MGHRA and YSYEKL.

J is TRBJ1-4 and V is TRBV11-2; the D gene is possibly TRBD1 (5 bases). The CDR3 is 12 amino acids. Germline CDR1 is SGHAT and CDR2 is FQNNGV. The V gene lost 8 bases and the J gene lost 7 bases, with 11 bases spanning the gap. The CDR3, as DNA: TGTGCCAGCCGAGGGGCAGGTGAAAAACTGTTTTTT. This translates into CASRGAGEKLFF.

The CDR3, as DNA: TGTGCCAGTAGTATCGGACGGAGTGATGGCTACACCTTC. It encodes CASSIGRSDGYTF. The chain links TRBV19 to TRBJ1-2; D ambiguous. Germline values: CDR1 LNHDA, CDR2 SQIVND (reference sequence). Trimming cost V 3 bases and J 6 bases, with 11 bases left between them. The CDR3 is 13 amino acids.

The chain combines TRBV27 with TRBJ1-1; no firm D call. Trimming stripped 3 bases from V and 5 bases from J, with 10 bases between. The CDR3 has 13 residues. Per germline, CDR1 MNHEY and CDR2 SMNVEV (reference sequence). CDR3 protein: CASSFNPGTEAFF. DNA of the CDR3: TGTGCCAGCAGTTTCAACCCGGGAACTGAAGCTTTCTTT.